Shown below are 27 T cell receptor beta chains from a single sample sequenced in a study of persistence of HIV-infected CD4 T cells. Sequencing used immunoSEQ version 4 in survey mode. Repertoires were generated with immunoSEQ multiplex PCR, while TCRdb's copy carries only in-frame clones and drops some. The sample holds some 41,000 clones, roughly 89% seen once. These receptors have no identified antigens. Anti-CD3/anti-CD28 beads served as a nonspecific positive control stimulus. Sorting of responding CD4+ T cells relied on upregulated CD40 ligand together with CD69. Sequences were derived from CD4+ T cells sorted from PBMCs after roughly 19-hour stimulation, sampled from a patient who received antiretroviral therapy. These receptors all come from an adult man with HIV who was CMV-seropositive.

In this sample, this clone turned up a few times. The chain uses TRBV29-1 and TRBJ2-3, with 9 bases matching TRBD2. CDR1 SQVTM and CDR2 ANQGSEA come from the germline V gene. V dropped 5 bases and J dropped 5; count of bases not matched to a gene: 14. The CDR3 runs 16 residues. The CDR3 loop is CSVHLSREGVRDTQYF. Written as DNA, the CDR3 is TGCAGCGTTCACCTTTCGCGGGAGGGAGTTAGAGATACGCAGTATTTT.

The V call is TRBV10-1, the J call TRBJ2-2; D tentatively fits TRBD1 or TRBD2 (6 bases each). Germline CDR1 is WNHNN and CDR2 is SYGVQD (reference sequence). The V and J ends lost 4 bases and 4 bases respectively, with 13 bases between them. CDR3 length: 15 amino acids. The CDR3 DNA reads TGCGCCAGCAGTGGACGAGGGGGGCGCACCGGGGAGCTGTTTTTT. It specifies CASSGRGGRTGELFF.

V is TRBV7-3 and J is TRBJ1-1; maybe TRBD1 (6 bases). V shed 5 bases and J shed 4 bases, with 11 bases lying between them. The CDR3 consists of 13 residues. Germline CDR1 SGHTA, CDR2 FQGTGA. The CDR3 coding sequence is TGTGCCAGCAGCAAAACAGGGTTCACTGAAGCTTTCTTT. This encodes CASSKTGFTEAFF.

This chain joins TRBV7-7 and TRBJ2-3, with D possibly matching TRBD1 (6 bases). The V gene lost 1 base and the J gene lost 0 bases, with 8 bases spanning the gap. The CDR3 extends over 15 amino acids. From germline, CDR1 is SSHAT and CDR2 FNYEAQ (reference sequence). The CDR3 loop reads CASSLEGGSTDTQYF. CDR3 in DNA: TGTGCCAGCAGCTTAGAAGGGGGTAGCACAGATACGCAGTATTTT. The whole variable domain, remainder taken from reference TRBV7-7 and TRBJ2-3, is GAGVSQSPRYKVTKRGQDVTLRCDPISSHATLYWYQQALGQGPEFLTYFNYEAQPDKSGLPSDRFSAERPEGSISTLTIQRTEQRDSAMYRCASSLEGGSTDTQYFGPGTRLTVL.

The chain carries TRBV6-1 and TRBJ2-7; possible D gene TRBD1, 5 bases. The CDR3 is made up of 14 amino acids. Germline V gene lookup returns CDR1 MNHNS and CDR2 SASEGT. V was shortened by 2 bases and J by 1 base, with 9 bases between the two germline ends. The CDR3: CASSESRQSYEQYF. The CDR3 bases are TGTGCCAGCAGTGAATCGAGACAGTCCTACGAGCAGTACTTC.

The V and J genes are TRBV5-4 and TRBJ2-6; TRBD1 matches at 7 bases. CDR1 and CDR2 from the germline V gene are SGHNT and YYREEE (reference sequence). With 0 bases clipped from V and 1 base from J, the junction kept 7 bases outside the gene matches. CDR3 length: 18 amino acids. The chain's CDR3 is CASSLEQGIQSGANVLTF. In nucleotides, the CDR3 is TGTGCCAGCAGCTTGGAACAGGGGATTCAATCTGGGGCCAACGTCCTGACTTTC.

The gene calls are TRBV10-3 and TRBJ2-2; tentative D call: TRBD1 (5 bases). CDR1 is ENHRY, CDR2 SYGVKD, per germline. The CDR3 sequence is 13 residues long. V lost 5 bases and J lost 5, with 9 bases in between. CDR3 residues: CAISTGVTGELFF. The CDR3 DNA sequence: TGTGCCATCAGTACAGGTGTGACCGGGGAGCTGTTTTTT.

The chain joins TRBV18 to TRBJ2-3, with D unclear. This CDR3 is built from 14 residues. Looked up from germline, CDR1 is KGHSH and CDR2 is LQKENI. V was clipped by 3 bases and J by 0 bases, with 7 bases between them. The CDR3 here is CASSPAGSTDTQYF. CDR3 DNA: TGTGCCAGCTCACCGGCCGGGAGCACAGATACGCAGTATTTT.

The chain joins TRBV27 to TRBJ1-6; D may be TRBD1 (5 bases). CDR3 length: 19 residues. V gave up 3 bases and J gave up 6 bases, with 24 bases separating them. Germline CDR1 MNHEY, CDR2 SMNVEV (reference sequence). The CDR3 sequence is CASSLRGGRQFITNSPLHF. The CDR3 DNA is TGTGCCAGCAGTTTGCGGGGGGGGAGACAGTTTATAACTAATTCACCCCTCCACTTT.

This sequence joins TRBV7-3 and TRBJ1-2; a possible D gene is TRBD1 (6 bases). CDR1 SGHTA and CDR2 FQGTGA come from the germline V gene. Trimming cost V 5 bases and J 7 bases, with 14 bases left between them. The CDR3 is 13 amino acids. Written as DNA, the CDR3 is TGTGCCAGCAGCGCTAGCCAGGGGATTGGCTACACCTTC. Protein sequence: CASSASQGIGYTF. Together with reference TRBV7-3 and TRBJ1-2, the CDR3 gives the full variable domain: GAGVSQTPSNKVTEKGKYVELRCDPISGHTALYWYRQSLGQGPEFLIYFQGTGAADDSGLPNDRFFAVRPEGSVSTLKIQRTERGDSAVYLCASSASQGIGYTFGSGTRLTVV.

The chain carries TRBV3-1 (or the pseudogene TRBV3-2) and TRBJ1-3; D ambiguous. Germline lookup yields CDR1 LGHDT and CDR2 YNNKEL (reference sequence). Between the trimmed V and J ends, which lost 3 bases and 3 bases, there was a span of 24 bases. CDR3 size: 19 residues. For the CDR3, the DNA is TGTGCCAGCAGCCATCCCCCGGTCTCGGCAGCTTCGAGTGGAAACACCATATATTTT. Encoded protein: CASSHPPVSAASSGNTIYF.

The J gene is TRBJ1-1, the V gene TRBV14; D is perhaps TRBD1 (5 bases). The CDR3 is 19 residues long. Per the germline V gene, CDR1 is SGHDN and CDR2 is FVKESK. V lost 1 base and J lost 3, with 24 bases in between. CDR3 nucleotide sequence: TGTGCCAGCAGCCAAGTACATAAAAGGGGACGCGTGTTTGACACTGAAGCTTTCTTT. This gives the protein CASSQVHKRGRVFDTEAFF.

The J gene is TRBJ2-2, the V gene TRBV10-1; D may be TRBD1 or TRBD2 (6 bases each). V shed 2 bases and J shed 7 bases, with 11 bases lying between them. The V gene's germline CDR1 is WNHNN and CDR2 SYGVQD (reference sequence). The CDR3 is made up of 14 amino acids. The chain's CDR3 is CASSEAGEVGELFF. The DNA of the CDR3 is TGCGCCAGCAGTGAGGCAGGGGAGGTCGGGGAGCTGTTTTTT.

J is TRBJ1-5 and V is TRBV4-2, with TRBD1 identical over 7 bases. The V gene's germline CDR1 is LGHNA and CDR2 YNFKEQ. After removal of 5 bases from V and 0 bases from J, the junction contained 10 bases not matched to a gene. This CDR3 comprises 17 residues. CDR3 DNA sequence: TGTGCCAGCAGCTCAGGGGGTCGGGGGTATAGCAATCAGCCCCAGCATTTT. Translated: CASSSGGRGYSNQPQHF.

The chain joins TRBV5-5 to TRBJ2-2; 9 bases match TRBD1. Germline V gene sequence: CDR1 SGHKS, CDR2 YYEKEE (reference sequence). The V gene end was trimmed by 6 bases and the J gene end by 8 bases; junction bases not matched to a gene: 11. The CDR3 contains 15 residues. The CDR3 nucleotides are TGTGCCAGCACCGTCCGGGACAGGGTTACGGGGGAGCTGTTTTTT. Protein: CASTVRDRVTGELFF.

V and J are TRBV5-4 and TRBJ2-3; 12 bases map to TRBD2. CDR1 is SGHNT, CDR2 YYREEE, per germline (reference sequence). This CDR3 has 17 amino acids. With 0 bases clipped from V and 2 bases from J, the junction kept 4 bases outside the gene matches. In DNA, the CDR3 is TGTGCCAGCAGCTTGGGGGGACTAGCGGGCATCACAGATACGCAGTATTTT. Its translation is CASSLGGLAGITDTQYF.

The V call is TRBV30, the J call TRBJ1-2; D possibly corresponds to TRBD1 (6 bases). Trimming took off 4 bases at V and 0 bases at J, with 18 bases between the two ends. Per germline, CDR1 GTSNPN and CDR2 SVGIG (reference sequence). CDR3 length: 16 amino acids. The CDR3 region has the DNA TGTGCCTGGACCCAGGACAGTTCCCCTACTAACTATGGCTACACCTTC. This translates into CAWTQDSSPTNYGYTF.

This clone was detected only a few times. This chain connects TRBV7-2 to TRBJ1-3; 7 bases are a match to TRBD1. There are 17 residues in the CDR3. CDR1 and CDR2 (germline): SGHTA, FQGNSA. The ends lost 5 bases at V and 4 bases at J; junction bases unmatched: 14. CDR3 protein: CASSRSGGRSRGNTIYF. CDR3 bases: TGTGCCAGCAGCAGGTCAGGGGGAAGATCGAGGGGAAACACCATATATTTT.

J is TRBJ1-6 and V is TRBV18; 7 bases are a match to TRBD1. CDR1 is KGHSH and CDR2 is LQKENI in the germline V gene. V lost 6 bases, J lost 6 bases, and 5 bases stayed unmatched. The CDR3 spans 14 residues. This CDR3 reads CASSPGQLNSPLHF. CDR3 in DNA: TGTGCCAGCTCGCCGGGACAGCTTAATTCACCCCTCCACTTT.

The chain has TRBV2 and TRBJ1-3, with D unclear. V was trimmed by 9 bases and J by 4 bases, leaving 16 bases between them. Germline V gene data show CDR1 as SNHLY and CDR2 as FYNNEI. This CDR3 contains 14 residues. In DNA form, the CDR3 reads TGTGCCAGTACCCCACAGTGGCACGGAAACACCATATATTTT. Protein sequence: CASTPQWHGNTIYF.

The table lists this clone with a count of one. This chain joins TRBV29-1 and TRBJ2-1; weak D call: TRBD1 (7 bases). The CDR3 runs to 18 residues. Deletions cut 6 bases from V and 5 bases from J, with 29 bases between. Germline CDR1 is SQVTM and CDR2 is ANQGSEA. The CDR3 coding sequence is TGCAGCGTAGTTGCCCATTGGGGGGCAGGGGGAGGCAACAATGAGCAGTTCTTC. This sequence encodes CSVVAHWGAGGGNNEQFF.

This clone was recorded once. This chain links TRBV6-5 with TRBJ1-1; D gene ambiguous. This CDR3 is built from 13 residues. CDR1 is MNHEY, CDR2 SVGAGI, per germline. V shed 4 bases and J shed 3 bases, with 9 bases lying between them. This chain's CDR3 is CASSSDGYTEAFF. The CDR3 DNA is TGTGCCAGCAGTTCCGACGGATACACTGAAGCTTTCTTT.

A few counts support this clone. This sequence joins TRBV5-6 and TRBJ2-7; 11 nucleotides agree with TRBD2. CDR1 and CDR2 from the germline V gene are SGHDT and YYEEEE. With V trimmed by 2 bases and J by 4 bases, 17 bases remained unmatched. The length of the CDR3 is 19 residues. CDR3 amino acids: CASSFRTENRLAGLYEQYF. The CDR3 DNA is TGTGCCAGCAGCTTTCGGACAGAAAACAGACTAGCGGGGTTGTACGAGCAGTACTTC. The variable domain in full, completed from reference TRBV5-6 and TRBJ2-7, reads DAGVTQSPTHLIKTRGQQVTLRCSPKSGHDTVSWYQQALGQGPQFIFQYYEEEERQRGNFPDRFSGHQFPNYSSELNVNALLLGDSALYLCASSFRTENRLAGLYEQYFGPGTRLTVT.

The chain couples TRBV6-5 to TRBJ1-2, with 9 bases identical to TRBD1. Germline V gene sequence: CDR1 MNHEY, CDR2 SVGAGI. CDR3 size: 14 residues. The trim removed 6 bases at V and 4 bases at J, leaving 6 bases unmatched. This CDR3 reads CASRRTGEAYGYTF. In DNA form, the CDR3 reads TGTGCCAGCAGAAGGACAGGGGAGGCCTATGGCTACACCTTC.

The V gene is TRBV15, the J gene TRBJ1-2; TRBD1 might be the D (5 bases). The germline V and J ends were trimmed by 0 bases and 4 bases, with 18 bases remaining between them. Germline V gene sequence: CDR1 LNHNV, CDR2 YYDKDF (reference sequence). CDR3 size: 17 residues. The CDR3 region has the DNA TGTGCCACCAGCAGAGATGGGGGAAAGGGGTTTAGCTATGGCTACACCTTC. It codes for CATSRDGGKGFSYGYTF.

Regarding this clone: Other DNA sequences of this sample code for an identical CDR3. The rearrangement uses TRBV29-1 and TRBJ2-1; 14 positions match TRBD2. After removal of 6 bases from V and 4 bases from J, the junction contained 2 bases not matched to a gene. This CDR3 spans 14 amino acids. Germline-derived CDR1 and CDR2 are SQVTM and ANQGSEA. CDR3 amino acids: CSVRTSGGYNEQFF. CDR3 nucleotide sequence: TGCAGCGTCCGGACTAGCGGGGGGTACAATGAGCAGTTCTTC.

This clone was recorded once. DNA of the CDR3: TGTGCCAGTAGTGCCTACCCCCAGGGGTCAAACGAGCAGTACTTC. It encodes CASSAYPQGSNEQYF. The J gene is TRBJ2-7, the V gene TRBV19; D perhaps matches TRBD1 (6 bases). Trimming took 5 bases from V and 5 from J, leaving 19 bases between them. The CDR3 is made up of 15 amino acids. Germline loops: CDR1 LNHDA, CDR2 SQIVND (reference sequence). The variable domain in full, completed from reference TRBV19 and TRBJ2-7, reads DGGITQSPKYLFRKEGQNVTLSCEQNLNHDAMYWYRQDPGQGLRLIYYSQIVNDFQKGDIAEGYSVSREKKESFPLTVTSAQKNPTAFYLCASSAYPQGSNEQYFGPGTRLTVT.